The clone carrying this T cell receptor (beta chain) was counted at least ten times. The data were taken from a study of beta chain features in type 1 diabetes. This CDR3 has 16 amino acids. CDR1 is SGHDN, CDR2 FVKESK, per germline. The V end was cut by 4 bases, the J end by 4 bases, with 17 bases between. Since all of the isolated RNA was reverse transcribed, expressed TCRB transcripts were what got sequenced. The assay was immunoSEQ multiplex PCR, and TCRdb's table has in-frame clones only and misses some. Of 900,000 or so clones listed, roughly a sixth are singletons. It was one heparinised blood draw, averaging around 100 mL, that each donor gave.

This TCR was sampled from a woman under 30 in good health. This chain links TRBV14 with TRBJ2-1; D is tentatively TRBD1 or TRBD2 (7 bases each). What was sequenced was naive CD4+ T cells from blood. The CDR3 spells CASSLQGRVPYNEQFF. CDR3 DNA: TGTGCCAGCAGCCTACAGGGGAGGGTACCGTACAATGAGCAGTTCTTC.